This TCR beta chain was observed in a study of a mutant IDH1 vaccine in newly diagnosed glioma. The overall study: The study gave patients eight vaccinations in weeks 1, 3, 5, 7, 11, 15, 19, 23. Treated patients had a mean age of about 40 years and a roughly 60% male, 37.5% female split.

This clone was seen only once. Its antigen is as yet unknown. The time point was: week 11, during vaccination. Vaccination comprised doses that each held 300 ug of mutant IDH1 20-mer peptide, plus topical imiquimod. Germline CDR1 is MNHEY and CDR2 is SVGAGI. Trimming shortened V by 7 bases and J by 1 base, and 11 bases separated the two germline ends. The CDR3 covers 14 residues. Assay used: immunoSEQ multiplex PCR; TCRdb lists only in-frame clones, some missing. The sample includes about 32,000 clones, about 73% of them seen just once. The receptor's source is a man aged 25-45 years with glioma. The chain is built from TRBV6-5 and TRBJ1-3; D might be TRBD1 (6 bases). The material sequenced was PBMCs, taken from a glioma patient whose treatment included an IDH1 peptide vaccine. CDR3 residues: CASMGGASGNTIYF. The CDR3, as DNA: TGTGCCAGCATGGGGGGCGCGTCTGGAAACACCATATATTTT.